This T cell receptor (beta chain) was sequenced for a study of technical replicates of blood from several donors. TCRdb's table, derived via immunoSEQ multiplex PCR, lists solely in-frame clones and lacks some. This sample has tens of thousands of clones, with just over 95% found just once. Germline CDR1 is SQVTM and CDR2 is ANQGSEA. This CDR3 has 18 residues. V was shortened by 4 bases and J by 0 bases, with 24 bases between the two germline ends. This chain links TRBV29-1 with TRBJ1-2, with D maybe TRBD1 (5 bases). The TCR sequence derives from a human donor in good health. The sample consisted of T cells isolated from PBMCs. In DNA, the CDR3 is TGCAGCGTTGGAAAGGGCCCAGGACAAAGTTTCGCTAACTATGGCTACACCTTC. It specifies CSVGKGPGQSFANYGYTF.